Below, 30 T cell receptor beta chains from the same sample are listed, as sequenced in a study of cytomegalovirus exposure and HLA in healthy donors. TCRdb keeps only in-frame clones here, not all; method: immunoSEQ multiplex PCR. The sample contains a few hundred thousand clones, about nine tenths of which appear only once. The specimen was PBMCs. The receptor source for this set is a woman between 18 and 30 years old in good health and CMV-seronegative.

V usage is TRBV18 and J usage is TRBJ2-1; D is possibly TRBD2 (6 bases). The CDR3 runs 15 residues. CDR1 and CDR2 from the germline V gene are KGHSH and LQKENI. Between the trimmed V and J ends, which lost 8 bases and 0 bases, there was a span of 14 bases. CDR3 in amino acids: CASRGGQASYNEQFF. The CDR3 DNA sequence: TGTGCCAGCCGTGGAGGGCAAGCCTCCTACAATGAGCAGTTCTTC.

J is TRBJ2-2 and V is TRBV6-5; 7 nucleotides align to TRBD2. From germline, CDR1 is MNHEY and CDR2 SVGAGI. V trimming: 5 bases; J trimming: 6 bases; junction bases outside the gene matches: 9. The CDR3 runs to 15 residues. CDR3 in DNA: TGTGCCAGCAGTCACAGGACTAGGATCGCCGGGGAGCTGTTTTTT. It is translated as CASSHRTRIAGELFF.

This chain uses TRBV6-5 with TRBJ1-1; tentatively, D is TRBD1 (6 bases). The length of the CDR3 is 14 residues. The germline V gene has CDR1 MNHEY and CDR2 SVGAGI. Trimming cost V 2 bases and J 2 bases, with 9 bases left between them. CDR3 sequence (DNA): TGTGCCAGCAGTTACAGGACAGCAAACACTGAAGCTTTCTTT. It codes for CASSYRTANTEAFF.

In DNA form, the CDR3 reads TGTGCCAGCAGCTTAGGGACTAGCTACAATGAGCAGTTCTTC. Its protein product is CASSLGTSYNEQFF. The chain recombines TRBV7-9 with TRBJ2-1; 7 bases match TRBD2. The junction had 0 bases not matched to a gene; V was cut back by 1 base and J by 3 bases. The CDR3 is 14 amino acids. Germline V gene data show CDR1 as SEHNR and CDR2 as FQNEAQ (reference sequence).

The chain is built from TRBV18 and TRBJ1-2, with D perhaps matching TRBD1 (6 bases). V was shortened by 3 bases and J by 1 base, with 15 bases between the two germline ends. The V gene's germline CDR1 is KGHSH and CDR2 LQKENI. This CDR3 has 16 residues. The DNA of the CDR3 is TGTGCCAGCTCACCTCCAGGACAGTACTATAACTATGGCTACACCTTC. Translating gives CASSPPGQYYNYGYTF.

Turning to this clone: Compared with germline, one end of the junction differs, possibly owing to a read error. This sample also contains other DNA sequences that code for the same CDR3. The V gene is TRBV29-1, the J gene TRBJ2-3; D might be TRBD2 (6 bases). CDR1 is SQVTM, CDR2 ANQGSEA, per germline. This CDR3 is built from 13 residues. CDR3 amino acids: CSADSGSTDTQYF. The CDR3 DNA reads as TGTAGCGCCGATAGCGGCAGCACAGATACGCAGTATTTT.

The V and J genes are TRBV5-1 and TRBJ2-1; perhaps TRBD2 as D (6 bases). CDR3 length equals 17 residues. Looked up from germline, CDR1 is SGHRS and CDR2 is YFSETQ. Trimming pared 0 bases from V and 4 bases from J, leaving 17 bases between. The CDR3 DNA follows: TGCGCCAGCAGCTTGGGGGCGGGGACGCCTTTTTACAATGAGCAGTTCTTC. Translating gives CASSLGAGTPFYNEQFF.

This chain joins TRBV6-5 and TRBJ2-7; no clear D gene. The V gene lost 6 bases and the J gene lost 1 base, with 10 bases spanning the gap. This CDR3 region has 13 residues. Germline CDR1 MNHEY, CDR2 SVGAGI. CDR3 sequence: CASRRGRSYEQYF. The CDR3 bases are TGTGCCAGCAGGCGCGGTCGATCCTACGAGCAGTACTTC.

This clone was found once. The V and J genes are TRBV4-3 and TRBJ1-4; D remains ambiguous. Germline V gene sequence: CDR1 LGHNA, CDR2 YSLEER. Trimming removed 1 base at V and 2 bases at J, with 5 bases between. The CDR3 is 14 residues long. In nucleotides, the CDR3 is TGCGCCAGCAGCCAAGGGGAGACTAATGAAAAACTGTTTTTT. It encodes CASSQGETNEKLFF.

This clone was observed a few times. The V gene is TRBV6-5, the J gene TRBJ2-7, with 7 positions matching TRBD1. CDR1 and CDR2 (germline): MNHEY, SVGAGI. J gave up 2 bases and V 6 bases, and 4 bases lay outside the gene matches. The CDR3 sequence is 13 residues long. The CDR3 DNA reads as TGTGCCAGCAGAGACGGGACAGCCTACGAGCAGTACTTC. This encodes CASRDGTAYEQYF.

In its sample, this clone was seen once. The chain recombines TRBV5-1 with TRBJ2-7, with 10 bases fitting TRBD2. V was clipped by 1 base and J by 3 bases; unmatched bases: 16. This CDR3 has 19 amino acids. Germline CDR1 reads SGHRS; CDR2 reads YFSETQ. CDR3 bases: TGCGCCAGCAGCTTGACCGGACTAGCGGCCCTAGACCCCATCTACGAGCAGTACTTC. The encoded protein is CASSLTGLAALDPIYEQYF. Combining the CDR3 with reference TRBV5-1 and TRBJ2-7 gives the whole variable domain KAGVTQTPRYLIKTRGQQVTLSCSPISGHRSVSWYQQTPGQGLQFLFEYFSETQRNKGNFPGRFSGRQFSNSRSEMNVSTLELGDSALYLCASSLTGLAALDPIYEQYFGPGTRLTVT.

This clone occurred a few times. The V gene is TRBV12-5, the J gene TRBJ1-1; D may be TRBD1 (6 bases). Trimming removed 3 bases from V and 4 bases from J, with 15 bases in between. Germline CDR1 and CDR2: LGHNT and FRNRAP. The CDR3 is 15 amino acids. Here the CDR3 DNA reads TGTGCTAGTGGTTTCGGACAGCTTCGGGCCACTGAAGCTTTCTTT. Amino acid sequence: CASGFGQLRATEAFF.

This clone was counted once. The gene calls are TRBV7-9 and TRBJ1-2, with D uncertain. V gave up 1 base and J gave up 3 bases, with 9 bases separating them. CDR1 SEHNR and CDR2 FQNEAQ come from the germline V gene (reference sequence). The CDR3 length is 14 residues. This chain's CDR3 is CASSLVGQDYGYTF. The CDR3 region has the DNA TGTGCCAGCAGCTTAGTTGGGCAGGACTATGGCTACACCTTC. The full variable domain, rest sourced from reference TRBV7-9 and TRBJ1-2, is DTGVSQNPRHKITKRGQNVTFRCDPISEHNRLYWYRQTLGQGPEFLTYFQNEAQLEKSRLLSDRFSAERPKGSFSTLEIQRTEQGDSAMYLCASSLVGQDYGYTFGSGTRLTVV.

The V gene is TRBV5-1, the J gene TRBJ1-1; no clear D. The CDR3 spans 16 residues. Trimming took off 4 bases at V and 1 base at J, with 17 bases between the two ends. Germline V gene sequence: CDR1 SGHRS, CDR2 YFSETQ. The CDR3 loop reads CASSPAGARPNTEAFF. The CDR3 bases are TGCGCCAGCAGCCCGGCGGGTGCCAGGCCGAACACTGAAGCTTTCTTT.

Here the CDR3 reads CASSQGRALAVTYEQYF. The CDR3 DNA reads TGCGCCAGCAGCCAAGGAAGGGCACTAGCGGTTACCTACGAGCAGTACTTC. The chain couples TRBV4-1 to TRBJ2-7; TRBD2 agrees at 8 bases. The germline CDR1 and CDR2 sequences are MGHRA and YSYEKL. CDR3 length equals 17 residues. V dropped 1 base and J dropped 2; count of bases not matched to a gene: 10.

The J gene is TRBJ1-1, the V gene TRBV27, with D maybe TRBD1 (6 bases). Trimming removed 5 bases from V and 4 bases from J, with 20 bases in between. Germline loops: CDR1 MNHEY, CDR2 SMNVEV (reference sequence). The CDR3 spans 16 residues. CDR3 DNA sequence: TGTGCCAGCAGTGGTCTCAGGGGCCCTTGGGGCACTGAAGCTTTCTTT. Encoded protein: CASSGLRGPWGTEAFF.

The chain carries TRBV10-3 and TRBJ2-1; tentatively, D is TRBD1 (6 bases). Deletions cut 3 bases from V and 3 bases from J, with 12 bases between. The CDR3 is made up of 15 amino acids. From germline, CDR1 is ENHRY and CDR2 SYGVKD. This chain's CDR3 is CAISDEGVLYNEQFF. For the CDR3, the DNA is TGTGCCATCAGTGATGAGGGGGTCCTCTACAATGAGCAGTTCTTC.

The chain employs TRBV6-5 and TRBJ2-1; 9 positions match TRBD2. Per the germline V gene, CDR1 is MNHEY and CDR2 is SVGAGI. CDR3 length: 13 amino acids. J gave up 10 bases and V 6 bases, and 7 bases lay outside the gene matches. The CDR3 nucleotides are TGTGCCAGCAGACTAGCGGGCTCTAGGGAGCAGTTCTTC. Its protein is CASRLAGSREQFF.

The chain is built from TRBV6-4 and TRBJ1-2, with unresolved D. Trimming took off 2 bases at V and 2 bases at J, with 6 bases between the two ends. From germline, CDR1 is MRHNA and CDR2 SNTAGT. This CDR3 has 13 residues. CDR3 sequence: CASSDGRNYGYTF. As DNA, the CDR3 is TGTGCCAGCAGTGACGGGAGAAACTATGGCTACACCTTC.

The chain joins TRBV5-1 to TRBJ2-5, with 10 bases that match TRBD2. There are 23 residues in the CDR3. The V gene's germline CDR1 is SGHRS and CDR2 YFSETQ. The V segment lost 3 bases and the J segment 4 bases; nucleotides outside the gene matches: 30. CDR3 sequence: CASSSKGPGDLAGVLQVLETQYF. In DNA form, the CDR3 reads TGCGCCAGCAGCTCCAAGGGCCCAGGGGACCTAGCGGGAGTACTTCAAGTTTTAGAGACCCAGTACTTC.

This clone was seen a handful of times. The CDR3, as DNA: TGTGCCAGCTCACCACCTTCAACGGCGGGCAATCAGCCCCAGCATTTT. Translated, it gives CASSPPSTAGNQPQHF. This chain uses TRBV18 with TRBJ1-5; D uncertain. The CDR3 consists of 16 residues. Per germline, CDR1 KGHSH and CDR2 LQKENI. Trimming cost V 0 bases and J 2 bases, with 11 bases left between them. Together with reference TRBV18 and TRBJ1-5, the CDR3 gives the full variable domain: NAGVMQNPRHLVRRRGQEARLRCSPMKGHSHVYWYRQLPEEGLKFMVYLQKENIIDESGMPKERFSAEFPKEGPSILRIQQVVRGDSAAYFCASSPPSTAGNQPQHFGDGTRLSIL.

V and J are TRBV4-1 and TRBJ2-3; 8 positions match TRBD1. Germline CDR1 MGHRA, CDR2 YSYEKL. Trimming at V came to 2 bases and at J to 6 bases, leaving 13 bases not matched to a gene. CDR3 length: 17 residues. The CDR3 DNA reads TGCGCCAGCAGCCAACCGCCGTTGACAGGGGCGGGGGATACGCAGTATTTT. Residues: CASSQPPLTGAGDTQYF.

This rearrangement joins TRBV5-1 to TRBJ2-3; tentative D call: TRBD2 (5 bases). CDR3 length equals 15 residues. Germline V gene lookup returns CDR1 SGHRS and CDR2 YFSETQ. V lost 0 bases and J lost 0, with 8 bases in between. CDR3 protein: CASSLDSASTDTQYF. The CDR3 DNA follows: TGCGCCAGCAGCTTGGATAGCGCTAGCACAGATACGCAGTATTTT.

Concerning this clone itself: This CDR3 is also generated by other DNA sequences in the sample. The chain links TRBV5-4 to TRBJ2-7; 7 bases align to TRBD2. The CDR3 is 12 amino acids. V gave up 0 bases and J gave up 6 bases; unmatched junction bases: 0. Germline V lookup: CDR1 SGHNT, CDR2 YYREEE (reference sequence). The CDR3 DNA reads TGTGCCAGCAGCTTGGGACTAGCCGAGCAGTACTTC. Protein sequence: CASSLGLAEQYF.

This chain joins TRBV4-2 and TRBJ2-3, with 8 positions matching TRBD2. Germline V gives CDR1 LGHNA, CDR2 YNFKEQ. Losses at the gene ends were 4 bases for V and 5 bases for J; bases not matched to a gene: 14. The CDR3 has 17 amino acids. The CDR3 loop is CASSLRLLADGGDTQYF. In DNA form, the CDR3 reads TGTGCCAGCAGCCTAAGGTTACTAGCGGATGGTGGAGATACGCAGTATTTT.

V is TRBV29-1 and J is TRBJ2-7, with 12 bases matching TRBD2. With 6 bases clipped from V and 5 bases from J, the junction kept 8 bases outside the gene matches. The germline gives CDR1 SQVTM, CDR2 ANQGSEA. This CDR3 contains 14 residues. The CDR3 here is CSVSMTSGRHEQYF. The CDR3 nucleotides read TGCAGCGTATCCATGACTAGCGGGAGACACGAGCAGTACTTC.

This chain connects TRBV6-5 to TRBJ1-1, with no clear D. V was shortened by 4 bases and J by 4 bases, with 16 bases between the two germline ends. The CDR3 covers 15 residues. Germline V gives CDR1 MNHEY, CDR2 SVGAGI. In nucleotides, the CDR3 is TGTGCCAGCAGTTCCCCCTGGGGAGGACCCACTGAAGCTTTCTTT. Encoded protein: CASSSPWGGPTEAFF.

For this clone: In the same sample, other DNA sequences code for this CDR3. The J gene is TRBJ2-7, the V gene TRBV7-2, with TRBD1 matching 9 bases. Germline values: CDR1 SGHTA, CDR2 FQGNSA. The V and J ends lost 4 bases and 3 bases, in that order; junction bases with no gene match: 1. The CDR3 consists of 13 residues. The CDR3 spells CASSSDRGYEQYF. CDR3 in DNA: TGTGCCAGCAGCTCGGACAGGGGCTACGAGCAGTACTTC.

This chain connects TRBV28 to TRBJ1-1; TRBD1 is a possible D gene (5 bases). V was shortened by 5 bases and J by 4 bases, with 17 bases between the two germline ends. CDR3 length: 15 amino acids. CDR1 is MDHEN and CDR2 is SYDVKM in the germline V gene. The CDR3, as DNA: TGTGCCAGCAGTCGGGGGTGGGGTTCGGCCACTGAAGCTTTCTTT. Translation gives CASSRGWGSATEAFF.

A few counts support this clone. The rearrangement joins TRBV6-1 to TRBJ1-2; the D is unclear. From germline, CDR1 is MNHNS and CDR2 SASEGT. V was clipped by 0 bases and J by 8 bases, with 13 bases between them. The CDR3 runs 14 residues. The CDR3 protein is CASSEAPAGWGYTF. The DNA for the CDR3 is TGTGCCAGCAGTGAAGCGCCGGCAGGTTGGGGCTACACCTTC.